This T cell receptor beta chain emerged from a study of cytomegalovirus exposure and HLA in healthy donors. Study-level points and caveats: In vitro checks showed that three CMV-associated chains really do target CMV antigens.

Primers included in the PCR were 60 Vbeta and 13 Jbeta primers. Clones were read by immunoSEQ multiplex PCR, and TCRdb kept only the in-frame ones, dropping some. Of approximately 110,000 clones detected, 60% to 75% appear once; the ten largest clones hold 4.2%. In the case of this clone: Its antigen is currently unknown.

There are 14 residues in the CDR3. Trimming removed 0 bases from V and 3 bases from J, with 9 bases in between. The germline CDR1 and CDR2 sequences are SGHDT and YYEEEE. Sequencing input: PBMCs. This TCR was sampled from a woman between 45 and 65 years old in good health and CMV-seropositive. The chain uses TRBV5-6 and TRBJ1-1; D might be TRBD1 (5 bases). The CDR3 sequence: CASSLAGGDTEAFF. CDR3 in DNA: TGTGCCAGCAGCTTGGCGGGGGGGGACACTGAAGCTTTCTTT.